The sequence of this T cell receptor (beta chain) was determined in a study of early T cells in non-severe SARS-CoV-2 infection. Individual cDNA molecules each received unique molecular identifiers attached to them. MiXCR was run by TCRdb on the 5' RACE reads, yielding one entry per CDR3 protein. The data hold about 19,000 distinct CDR3 sequences, with approximately 4.4% observed a single time. This clonotype was observed many times. As yet, its antigen is unknown. The CDR3 is 15 residues long. V shed 2 bases and J shed 10 bases, with 15 bases lying between them. Germline CDR1 and CDR2: MNHNY and SVGAGI (reference sequence). Study-level results: The study's VDJdb matching favored anti-spike CD8 responses and missed private and CD4 specificities.

The TCR originated in an adult who was a healthcare worker with PCR-confirmed SARS-CoV-2 infection or an uninfected control (not recorded which). The J gene is TRBJ1-6, the V gene TRBV6-6; no clear D. Sequences were obtained from whole blood. As DNA, the CDR3 is TGTGCCAGCAGTTACGAGCCGCCAAAAGGGTCACCCCTCCACTTT. This codes for CASSYEPPKGSPLHF.